The T cell receptor beta chain under discussion was sequenced for a study of spatial heterogeneity in lung cancer. Study in general: The mean occurrence of each unique TCR and UMI combination in raw reads exceeded eight. Study-wide points: Tumor TCRs that were ubiquitous and expanded showed up in blood more at resection than follow-up.

V gave up 5 bases and J gave up 2 bases, with 9 bases separating them. Germline-derived CDR1 and CDR2 are SGHTA and FQGNSA. The CDR3 length is 13 residues. Time point: sample taken at primary tumor resection. Whole RNA from tumor, nontumor lung or frozen PBMC was sequenced unsorted. Samples came from some 73 TRACERx patients with untreated early-stage lung cancer. This clonotype has a count of ten or more. No antigen is known for it. Every individual TCR cDNA molecule carried its own unique molecular identifier, which allowed correction of PCR and sequencing errors. Using its own MiXCR run on the 5' RACE reads, TCRdb lists one record per CDR3 protein. The profile covers some 52,000 distinct CDR3 sequences, with less than 9% appearing a single time and approximately 2.9% taken by the ten largest.

The J gene is TRBJ2-5, the V gene TRBV7-2; possibly TRBD1 for D (6 bases). The source was PBMCs, collected at surgery. The TCR comes from a female donor with early-stage non-small cell lung cancer. As DNA, the CDR3 is TGTGCCAGCAGCACAGGGAGTCAAGAGACCCAGTACTTC. It translates to CASSTGSQETQYF.